This T cell receptor beta chain was recovered during a study of blood T cell repertoires in COVID-19. Study at large: The analysed material was cDNA or gDNA that came from T cells, B-cell-depleted T cells, or PBMCs.

Sequencing was performed with immunoSEQ multiplex PCR; in TCRdb, only in-frame clones are kept and a portion is missing. The sample lists about 250,000 clones, 85% to 90% occurring once. Enrolment of Seattle patients took place during active infection, and they were followed longitudinally. Sequencing used peripheral blood. The source is a woman aged 55 to 70 with COVID-19, enrolled during active disease.

The CDR3 region has the DNA TGTGCCAGCAGCCTGGGGCTGACCAATTCACCCCTCCACTTT. Translation gives CASSLGLTNSPLHF. The gene calls are TRBV2 and TRBJ1-6; the D gene is possibly TRBD1 (5 bases). The germline CDR1 and CDR2 sequences are SNHLY and FYNNEI. The CDR3 is 14 amino acids. V was clipped by 6 bases and J by 7 bases, with 13 bases between them.